This entry features one T cell receptor beta chain sequence. The antigen remains unidentified. This entry belongs to a study of cytomegalovirus exposure and HLA in healthy donors. Findings and caveats of the study: An apparent linkage of common viral pathogens to several of the most significant clusters emerged in a later analysis.

Primers: 60 Vbeta forward and 13 Jbeta reverse. Clones were read by immunoSEQ multiplex PCR, and TCRdb kept only the in-frame ones, dropping some. The data contain about 190,000 clones, roughly three quarters of them singletons. The sample consisted of PBMCs. This clonotype originated in a woman in her fifties or sixties in good health and CMV-seronegative.

The CDR3 nucleotides read TGTGCCAGCAGCTTAAGCGCTGAAGCTTTCTTT. The encoded protein is CASSLSAEAFF. V gene TRBV11-1 combines with J gene TRBJ1-1, with D unclear. Germline CDR1 and CDR2: SGHAT and FQDESV (reference sequence). Between the trimmed V and J ends, which lost 2 bases and 6 bases, there was a span of 4 bases. This CDR3 spans 11 amino acids.